Listed below are T cell receptor beta chains from one sample, sequenced in a study of long-term antiretroviral therapy in people with HIV. The assay was immunoSEQ multiplex PCR, and TCRdb's table has in-frame clones only and misses some. This table holds fewer than 45,000 clones, about 95% found once. This material consisted of unsorted PBMCs, taken 3.7 years after starting antiretroviral therapy. The receptors derive from a woman aged 50 to 60 with HIV. The CDR3 runs from the conserved cysteine through the conserved F or W. A D gene is named only where the DNA matches it firmly. Size values are once, few and many counts, or a class for expanded clones, and some rows have none.

abundance,j_gene,v_gene,d_gene,CDR3aa,CDR3nt
-,TRBJ2-3,TRBV5-4,-,CASSPQAGTDTQYF,TGTGCCAGCAGCCCTCAGGCGGGCACAGATACGCAGTATTTT
-,TRBJ2-7,TRBV15,-,CATSRLDSYEQYF,TGTGCCACCAGCAGACTAGACAGTTACGAGCAGTACTTC
-,TRBJ2-7,TRBV6-5,TRBD1,CASSYWTGKEQYF,TGTGCCAGCAGTTACTGGACAGGGAAGGAGCAGTACTTC
few,TRBJ2-3,TRBV2,TRBD1,CASRDRGTDTQYF,TGTGCCAGCCGGGACAGGGGCACAGATACGCAGTATTTT
-,TRBJ1-2,TRBV7-2,TRBD1,CASSPGQGVTF,TGTGCCAGCAGCCCAGGACAGGGGGTCACCTTC
-,TRBJ1-2,TRBV6-6,-,CASSYSPTGEGYTF,TGTGCCAGCAGTTACTCCCCGACGGGGGAAGGCTACACCTTC
-,TRBJ1-2,TRBV6-5,-,CASSYSGLGYTF,TGTGCCAGCAGTTACTCAGGGTTGGGCTACACCTTC
-,TRBJ2-1,TRBV2,TRBD1,CASSSDRGDEQFF,TGTGCCAGCAGTTCGGACAGGGGGGATGAGCAGTTCTTC
-,TRBJ1-6,TRBV7-2,-,CASSVAAGRGNSPLHF,TGTGCCAGCAGCGTGGCGGCGGGCAGGGGTAATTCACCCCTCCACTTT
medium-sized,TRBJ2-7,TRBV5-5,-,CASSLDYEQYF,TGTGCCAGCAGCTTGGACTACGAGCAGTACTTC
-,TRBJ1-1,TRBV7-6,TRBD1,CASSSSWMWTGNTEAFF,TGTGCCAGCAGCTCGTCCTGGATGTGGACAGGGAACACTGAAGCTTTCTTT
once,TRBJ2-7,TRBV6-6,-,CASSYSGPGPYEQYF,TGTGCCAGCAGTTACTCGGGGCCCGGGCCTTACGAGCAGTACTTC
-,TRBJ1-5,TRBV7-5,-,CARSLEAPGTGSNQPQHF,TGTGCCAGAAGCTTAGAGGCCCCCGGGACAGGTAGCAATCAGCCCCAGCATTTT
-,TRBJ2-5,TRBV5-6,-,CASSPPGGAGETQYF,TGTGCCAGCAGCCCTCCAGGGGGGGCGGGAGAGACCCAGTACTTC
-,TRBJ1-6,TRBV5-4,-,CASSRLEDNSPLHF,TGTGCCAGCAGCCGACTCGAGGATAATTCACCCCTCCACTTT
-,TRBJ1-6,TRBV11-2,-,CASSLVENSPLHF,TGTGCCAGCAGCTTAGTCGAGAATTCACCCCTCCACTTT
-,TRBJ1-2,TRBV5-5,-,CASSLASWPKSIYGYTF,TGTGCCAGCAGCTTGGCCTCCTGGCCGAAATCTATTTATGGCTACACCTTC
-,TRBJ1-6,TRBV5-6,TRBD1,CASSLPGGPNSPLHF,TGTGCCAGCAGCCTACCAGGGGGTCCTAATTCACCCCTCCACTTT
-,TRBJ1-2,TRBV6-6,TRBD1,CASHTGTAYGYTF,TGTGCCAGCCACACGGGGACAGCCTATGGCTACACCTTC
-,TRBJ2-7,TRBV7-8,-,CASSEANGLVVYEQYF,TGTGCCAGCAGCGAGGCAAACGGGTTGGTTGTCTACGAGCAGTACTTC
once,TRBJ1-1,TRBV10-3,TRBD1,CAISPEDLPGQGDF,TGTGCCATCAGTCCCGAGGATCTCCCGGGACAGGGGGACTTT
once,TRBJ2-5,TRBV10-3,-,CAISEGRGMETQYF,TGTGCCATCAGTGAGGGGAGGGGGATGGAGACCCAGTACTTC
-,TRBJ2-4,TRBV7-8,TRBD1,CASSNRGTGDISKNIQYF,TGTGCCAGCAGCAACCGTGGGACAGGGGACATATCCAAAAACATTCAGTACTTC
once,TRBJ1-3,TRBV5-5,-,CASSFRYRENTIYF,TGTGCCAGCAGCTTCCGATACAGAGAAAACACCATATATTTT
-,TRBJ1-3,TRBV30,-,CAWSIKGGNTIYF,TGTGCCTGGAGCATTAAGGGTGGAAACACCATATATTTT
-,TRBJ2-5,TRBV6-1,TRBD2,CASSEGELAGGRETQYF,TGTGCCAGCAGTGAAGGGGAACTAGCGGGGGGGCGGGAGACCCAGTACTTC
-,TRBJ2-1,TRBV7-3,TRBD2,CASSLIGAGGRGEQFF,TGTGCCAGCAGCTTAATAGGGGCGGGGGGCCGTGGAGAGCAGTTCTTC
-,TRBJ1-5,TRBV18,TRBD1,CASSFGTGSNQPQHF,TGTGCCAGCTCCTTTGGGACAGGGAGCAATCAGCCCCAGCATTTT
-,TRBJ2-3,TRBV27,TRBD2,CASSRAGGPSDTQYF,TGTGCCAGCAGTCGTGCGGGGGGGCCTTCAGATACGCAGTATTTT
-,TRBJ2-7,TRBV6-6,-,CASRSGPIYEQYF,TGTGCCAGCAGAAGTGGACCGATCTACGAGCAGTACTTC
-,TRBJ1-2,TRBV7-2,-,CASSPRGRGDGYTF,TGTGCCAGCAGCCCCAGGGGACGGGGTGATGGCTACACCTTC
-,TRBJ2-5,TRBV5-6,TRBD2,CASSLLAGGTETQYF,TGTGCCAGCAGCTTACTAGCGGGGGGGACAGAGACCCAGTACTTC
-,TRBJ1-2,TRBV7-6,TRBD1,CASSSGTGTYGYTF,TGTGCCAGCAGCTCGGGGACAGGGACCTATGGCTACACCTTC
once,TRBJ2-7,TRBV19,TRBD2,CASSILRGGSYEQYF,TGTGCCAGTAGTATCCTACGGGGGGGCTCCTACGAGCAGTACTTC
-,TRBJ2-1,TRBV10-3,-,CAISESQGMDEQFF,TGTGCCATCAGTGAATCTCAGGGCATGGATGAGCAGTTCTTC
-,TRBJ2-3,TRBV6-6,-,CASSLLGGPDTQYF,TGTGCCAGCAGCCTACTGGGGGGACCAGATACGCAGTATTTT
-,TRBJ1-5,TRBV4-2,TRBD1,CASSQEPGQGGNQPQHF,TGTGCCAGCAGCCAAGAACCTGGACAGGGGGGCAATCAGCCCCAGCATTTT